Below, one T cell receptor (beta chain) is given with its context. The data derive from a study of neoadjuvant anti-PD-1 for oral cavity cancer. As for the study in general: Patients without progression received a fourth nivolumab dose around day 43, then surgical resection on days 50-56.

Time point described: after neoadjuvant nivolumab, at surgical resection. PBMC libraries mostly used around 0.5 ug of input genomic DNA, with six replicates per sample. Using immunoSEQ multiplex PCR, the repertoire was profiled, and TCRdb retains in-frame clones only, with some absent. There are thousands of clones in the sample; nearly 70% occur only once, and about 3% lies in the top ten. The source was PBMCs, collected after nivolumab (anti-PD-1) treatment. The clonotype originates from a person between 40 and 85 years old with oral cavity squamous cell carcinoma.

This CDR3 reads CASSEAGAYNEQFF. The CDR3 bases are TGTGCCAGCAGTGAAGCGGGGGCCTACAATGAGCAGTTCTTC. The rearrangement uses TRBV2 and TRBJ2-1; perhaps D is TRBD1 or TRBD2 (5 bases each). The CDR3 sequence is 14 residues long. The ends were cut back, 0 bases at V and 2 bases at J, with 5 bases in the middle. CDR1 is SNHLY, CDR2 FYNNEI, per germline.